This is a list of T cell receptor beta chains from one sample in a study of blood T cells in healthy people across ages. One entry per CDR3 protein results from TCRdb running MiXCR on the 5' RACE reads. The sample includes about 1,400,000 distinct CDR3 sequences, roughly 59% of them seen just once. Sequencing was done on a sample of blood. The source of these receptors is a man younger than 35 in good health. Each CDR3 is given with its conserved first and last residue. The D gene is left open where the match is weak. Only some rows state a clone size, as once, few, many or a class for expanded clones.

TGCGCCAGCAGCCAAGGGTTCAGGGTGGACGAGCAGTACTTC | CASSQGFRVDEQYF | TRBJ2-7 | NA | TRBV4-1 | NA
TGTGCCAGCAGTTTATGGAAGCCTACAGGGGGCTACGAGCAGTACTTC | CASSLWKPTGGYEQYF | TRBJ2-7 | NA | TRBV27 | TRBD1
TGTGCCAGCAGCTTAGCAATCGGGGGGACACACTACGAGCAGTACTTC | CASSLAIGGTHYEQYF | TRBJ2-7 | NA | TRBV7-8 | NA
TGCAGTGGTGAGAGGGAAGGGACACCGCGCACAGATACGCAGTATTTT | CSGEREGTPRTDTQYF | TRBJ2-3 | once | TRBV20-1 | NA
TGTGCCAGCAGGAACGTTGGCGGGAGCTGGGAGACCCAGTACTTC | CASRNVGGSWETQYF | TRBJ2-5 | NA | TRBV2 | TRBD2
TGTGCCAGCAGCTCGACTGTGGGACGAGCGGTATCAGATACGCAGTATTTT | CASSSTVGRAVSDTQYF | TRBJ2-3 | NA | TRBV7-8 | NA
TGTGCCAGCAGCCAACTCTACAGTGGAGAGACCCAGTACTTC | CASSQLYSGETQYF | TRBJ2-5 | NA | TRBV7-2 | NA
TGTGCCATCAGTGAGTCGGTTGGAGTCAATTCACCCCTCCACTTT | CAISESVGVNSPLHF | TRBJ1-6 | NA | TRBV10-3 | NA
TGTGCCAGCAGTTTATGGCGGAAAGGGGATGAAAAACTGTTTTTT | CASSLWRKGDEKLFF | TRBJ1-4 | NA | TRBV12-3/TRBV12-4 | NA
TGTGCCAGCAGTACGACACCGGGACTAGCGGGGGGGGGCACAGATACGCAGTATTTT | CASSTTPGLAGGGTDTQYF | TRBJ2-3 | NA | TRBV12-3/TRBV12-4 | TRBD2